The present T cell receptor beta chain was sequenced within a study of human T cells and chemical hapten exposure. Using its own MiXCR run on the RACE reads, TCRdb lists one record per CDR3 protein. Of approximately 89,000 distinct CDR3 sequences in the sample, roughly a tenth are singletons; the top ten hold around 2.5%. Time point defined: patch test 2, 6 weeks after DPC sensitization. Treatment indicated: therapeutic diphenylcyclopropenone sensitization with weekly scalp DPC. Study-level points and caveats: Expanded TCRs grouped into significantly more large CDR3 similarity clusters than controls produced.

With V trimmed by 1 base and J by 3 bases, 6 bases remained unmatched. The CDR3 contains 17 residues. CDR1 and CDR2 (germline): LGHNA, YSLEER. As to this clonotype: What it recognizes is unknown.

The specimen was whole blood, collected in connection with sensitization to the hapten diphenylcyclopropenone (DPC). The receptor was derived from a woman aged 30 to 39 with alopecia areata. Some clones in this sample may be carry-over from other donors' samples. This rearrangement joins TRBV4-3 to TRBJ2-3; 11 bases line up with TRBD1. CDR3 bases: TGCGCCAGCAGCCAAGCACCGGGGACAGGGGGTACAGATACGCAGTATTTT. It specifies CASSQAPGTGGTDTQYF.